This T cell receptor beta chain is drawn from a study of spatial heterogeneity in lung cancer. Time point noted: sample taken at primary tumor resection. Unsorted tumor, nontumor lung tissue or cryopreserved PBMC supplied the whole RNA. This clonotype was counted ten times or more. V dropped 3 bases and J dropped 5; count of bases not matched to a gene: 7. CDR1 SGHDN and CDR2 FVKESK come from the germline V gene. This CDR3 region has 15 residues. MiXCR, applied by TCRdb to the 5' RACE reads, yields one record per CDR3 protein. The sample shows approximately 11,000 distinct CDR3 sequences, roughly 6.2% of them seen only once.

The genes are TRBV14 and TRBJ2-1, with TRBD1 identical over 7 bases. The specimen comprised normal lung tissue next to the tumor, sampled at surgery. The sequence came from a male donor with early-stage non-small cell lung cancer. CDR3 in DNA: TGTGCCAGCAGCCACTACAGGGGCCCGAACAATGAGCAGTTCTTC. It encodes CASSHYRGPNNEQFF.